The source of this T cell receptor beta chain is a study of T cell changes during pregnancy in multiple sclerosis. Only in-frame clones appear in the TCRdb table, and some are missing; sequencing was by immunoSEQ multiplex PCR. Seen here are around 83,000 clones, about 89% observed once, and the top ten hold approximately 0.47%. CDR1 is SQVTM, CDR2 ANQGSEA, per germline. The V end lost 4 bases, the J end lost 2 bases, and 18 bases lay between the germline ends. The CDR3 is 15 amino acids. The J gene is TRBJ2-7, the V gene TRBV29-1; D possibly corresponds to TRBD1 (7 bases). The specimen comprised CD4+ T cells from peripheral blood mononuclear cells, sampled in the second trimester of pregnancy. The sequence was collected from a female donor with multiple sclerosis, enrolled in a pregnancy study. The chain's CDR3 is CSVVNGSRGAYEQYF. The CDR3 region has the DNA TGCAGCGTTGTTAACGGGAGCAGGGGGGCCTACGAGCAGTACTTC.